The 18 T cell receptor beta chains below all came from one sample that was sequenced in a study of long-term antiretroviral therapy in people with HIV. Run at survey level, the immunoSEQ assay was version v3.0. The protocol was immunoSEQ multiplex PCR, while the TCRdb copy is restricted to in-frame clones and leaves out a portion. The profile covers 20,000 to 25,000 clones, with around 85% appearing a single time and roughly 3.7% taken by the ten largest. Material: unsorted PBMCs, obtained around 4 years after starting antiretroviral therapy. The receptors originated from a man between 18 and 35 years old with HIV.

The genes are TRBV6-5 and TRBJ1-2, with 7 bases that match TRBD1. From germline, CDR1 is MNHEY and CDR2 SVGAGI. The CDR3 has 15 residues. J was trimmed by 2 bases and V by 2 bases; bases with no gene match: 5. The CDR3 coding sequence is TGTGCCAGCAGTTACCGGGCAGGGGGGAACTATGGCTACACCTTC. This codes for CASSYRAGGNYGYTF.

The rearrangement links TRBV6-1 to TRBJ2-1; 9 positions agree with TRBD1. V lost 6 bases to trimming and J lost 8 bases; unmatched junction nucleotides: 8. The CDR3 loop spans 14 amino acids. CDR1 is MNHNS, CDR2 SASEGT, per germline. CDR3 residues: CASRVIRTGDEQFF. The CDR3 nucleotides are TGTGCCAGCAGGGTAATACGGACAGGGGATGAGCAGTTCTTC.

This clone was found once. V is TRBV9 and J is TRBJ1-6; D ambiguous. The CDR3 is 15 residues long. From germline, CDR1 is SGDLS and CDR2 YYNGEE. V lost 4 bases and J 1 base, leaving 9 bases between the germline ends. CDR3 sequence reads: CASSMGRSYNSPLHF. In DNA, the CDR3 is TGTGCCAGCAGCATGGGAAGGTCCTATAATTCACCCCTCCACTTT.

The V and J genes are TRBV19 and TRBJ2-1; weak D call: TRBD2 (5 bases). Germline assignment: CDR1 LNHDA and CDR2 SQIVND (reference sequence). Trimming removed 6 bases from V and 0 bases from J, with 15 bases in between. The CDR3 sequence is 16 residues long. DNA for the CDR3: TGTGCCAGTAGCTCCCCCTTAGCGCGCTCCTACAATGAGCAGTTCTTC. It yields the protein CASSSPLARSYNEQFF.

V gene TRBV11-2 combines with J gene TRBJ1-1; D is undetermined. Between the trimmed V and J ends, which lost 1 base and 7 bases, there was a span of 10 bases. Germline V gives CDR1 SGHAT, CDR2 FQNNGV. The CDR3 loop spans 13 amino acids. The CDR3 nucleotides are TGTGCCAGCAGCTTAGCCCCTTACAATGAAGCTTTCTTT. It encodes CASSLAPYNEAFF.

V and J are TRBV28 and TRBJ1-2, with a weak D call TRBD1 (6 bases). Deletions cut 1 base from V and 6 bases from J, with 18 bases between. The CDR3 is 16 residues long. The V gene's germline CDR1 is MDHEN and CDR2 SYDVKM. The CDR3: CASSLYGPGGANGYTF. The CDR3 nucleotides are TGTGCCAGCAGTTTATATGGCCCGGGGGGCGCGAATGGCTACACCTTC.

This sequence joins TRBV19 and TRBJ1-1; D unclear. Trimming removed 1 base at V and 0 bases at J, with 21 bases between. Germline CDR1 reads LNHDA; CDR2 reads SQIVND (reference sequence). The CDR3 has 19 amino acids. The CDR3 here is CASSIGRPTGGRVNTEAFF. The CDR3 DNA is TGTGCCAGTAGTATAGGCCGTCCGACGGGAGGGAGGGTGAACACTGAAGCTTTCTTT.

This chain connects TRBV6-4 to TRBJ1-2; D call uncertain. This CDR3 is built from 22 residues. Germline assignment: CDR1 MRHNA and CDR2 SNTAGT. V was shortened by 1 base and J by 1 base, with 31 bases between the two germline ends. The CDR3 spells CASSDWKQRPEVWWPDNYGYTF. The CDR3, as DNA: TGTGCCAGCAGTGACTGGAAACAACGGCCAGAGGTTTGGTGGCCCGATAACTATGGCTACACCTTC.

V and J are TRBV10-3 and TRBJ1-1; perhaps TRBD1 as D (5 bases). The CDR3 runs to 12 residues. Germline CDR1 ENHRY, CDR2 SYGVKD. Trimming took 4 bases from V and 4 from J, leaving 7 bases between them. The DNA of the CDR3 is TGTGCCATCAGTGCAGGGAGCACTGAAGCTTTCTTT. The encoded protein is CAISAGSTEAFF.

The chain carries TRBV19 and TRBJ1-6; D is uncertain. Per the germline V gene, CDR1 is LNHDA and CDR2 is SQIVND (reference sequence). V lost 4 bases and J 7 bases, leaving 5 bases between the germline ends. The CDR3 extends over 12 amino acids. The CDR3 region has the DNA TGTGCCAGTAGTAGTGGGAATTCACCCCTCCACTTT. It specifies CASSSGNSPLHF.

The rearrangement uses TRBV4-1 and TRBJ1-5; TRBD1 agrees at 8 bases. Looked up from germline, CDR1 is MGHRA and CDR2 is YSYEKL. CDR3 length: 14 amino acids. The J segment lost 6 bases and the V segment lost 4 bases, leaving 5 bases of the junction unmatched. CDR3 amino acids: CASSPIRGPQPQHF. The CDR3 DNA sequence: TGCGCCAGCAGCCCGATCAGGGGGCCTCAGCCCCAGCATTTT.

For the CDR3, the DNA is TGTGCCAGCAGCTTTTTACGGGGGGGCTCCTACGAGCAGTACTTC. Its translation: CASSFLRGGSYEQYF. The rearrangement links TRBV7-9 to TRBJ2-7, with 8 bases aligning to TRBD2. Germline-derived CDR1 and CDR2 are SEHNR and FQNEAQ (reference sequence). V was clipped by 3 bases and J by 0 bases; unmatched bases: 4. The CDR3 contains 15 residues.

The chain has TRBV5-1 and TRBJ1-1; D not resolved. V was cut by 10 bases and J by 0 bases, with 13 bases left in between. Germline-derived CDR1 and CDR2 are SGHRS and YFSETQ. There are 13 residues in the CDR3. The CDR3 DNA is TGCGCCGGAAGGGAAGGAATGAACACTGAAGCTTTCTTT. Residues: CAGREGMNTEAFF.

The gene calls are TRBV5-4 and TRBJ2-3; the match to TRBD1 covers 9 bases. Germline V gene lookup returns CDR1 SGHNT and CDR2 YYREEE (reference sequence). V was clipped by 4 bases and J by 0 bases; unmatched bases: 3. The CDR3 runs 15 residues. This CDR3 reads CASSPGQGSTDTQYF. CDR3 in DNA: TGTGCCAGCAGCCCCGGACAGGGGAGCACAGATACGCAGTATTTT.

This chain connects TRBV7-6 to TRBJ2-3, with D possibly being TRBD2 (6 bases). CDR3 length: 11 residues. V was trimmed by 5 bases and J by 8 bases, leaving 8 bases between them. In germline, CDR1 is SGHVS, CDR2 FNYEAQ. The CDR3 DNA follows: TGTGCCAGCAGCGCCGGGGGTACGCAGTATTTT. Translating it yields CASSAGGTQYF.

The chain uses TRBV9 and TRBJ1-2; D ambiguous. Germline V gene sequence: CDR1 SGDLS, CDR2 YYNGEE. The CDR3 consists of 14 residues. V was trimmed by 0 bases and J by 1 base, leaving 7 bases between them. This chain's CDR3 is CASSVARNNYGYTF. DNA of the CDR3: TGTGCCAGCAGCGTAGCTCGGAATAACTATGGCTACACCTTC.

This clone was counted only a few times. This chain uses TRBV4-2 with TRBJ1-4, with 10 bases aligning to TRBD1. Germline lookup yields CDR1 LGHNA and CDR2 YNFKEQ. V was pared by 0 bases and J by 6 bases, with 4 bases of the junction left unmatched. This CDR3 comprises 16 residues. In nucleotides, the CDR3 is TGTGCCAGCAGCCAAGATCGCGGGACAGGGGATGAAAAACTGTTTTTT. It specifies CASSQDRGTGDEKLFF.

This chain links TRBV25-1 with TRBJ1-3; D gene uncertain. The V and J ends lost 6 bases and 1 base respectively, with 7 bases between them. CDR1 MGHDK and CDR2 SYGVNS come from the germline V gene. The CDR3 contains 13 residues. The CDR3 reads CASSQVSGNTIYF. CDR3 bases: TGTGCCAGCAGCCAGGTATCTGGAAACACCATATATTTT.